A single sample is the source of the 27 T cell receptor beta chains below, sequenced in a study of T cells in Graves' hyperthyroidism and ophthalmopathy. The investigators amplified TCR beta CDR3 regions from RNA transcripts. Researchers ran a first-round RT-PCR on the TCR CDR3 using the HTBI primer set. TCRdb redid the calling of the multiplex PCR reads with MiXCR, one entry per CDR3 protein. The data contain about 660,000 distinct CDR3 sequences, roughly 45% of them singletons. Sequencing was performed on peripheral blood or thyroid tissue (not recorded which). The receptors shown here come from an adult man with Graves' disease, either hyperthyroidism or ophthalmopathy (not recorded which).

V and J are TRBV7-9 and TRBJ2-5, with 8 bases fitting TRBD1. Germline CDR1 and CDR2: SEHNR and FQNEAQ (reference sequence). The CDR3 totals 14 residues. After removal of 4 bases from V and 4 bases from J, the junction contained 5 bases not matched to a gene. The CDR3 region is CASSSDRASETQYF. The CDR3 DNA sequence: TGTGCCAGCAGCTCGGACAGGGCTTCAGAGACCCAGTACTTC.

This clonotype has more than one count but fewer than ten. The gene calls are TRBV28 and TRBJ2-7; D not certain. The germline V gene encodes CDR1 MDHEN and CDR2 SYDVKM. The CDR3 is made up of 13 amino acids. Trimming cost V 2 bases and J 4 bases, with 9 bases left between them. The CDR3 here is CASSLHKAYEQYF. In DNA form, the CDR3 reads TGTGCCAGCAGTTTACATAAAGCGTACGAGCAGTACTTC.

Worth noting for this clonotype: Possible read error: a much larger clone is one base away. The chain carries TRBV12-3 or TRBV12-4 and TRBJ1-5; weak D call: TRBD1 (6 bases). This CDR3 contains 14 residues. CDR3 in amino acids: CAGSLGGRDQPQHF. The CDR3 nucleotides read TGTGCCGGCAGTTTGGGGGGGCGCGATCAGCCCCAGCATTTT.

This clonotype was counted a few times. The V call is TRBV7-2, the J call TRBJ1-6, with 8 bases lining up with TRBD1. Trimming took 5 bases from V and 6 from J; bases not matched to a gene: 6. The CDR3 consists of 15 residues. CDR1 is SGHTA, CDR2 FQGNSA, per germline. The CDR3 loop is CASSLPGQVNSPLHF. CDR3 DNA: TGTGCCAGCAGCCTCCCGGGACAGGTTAATTCACCCCTCCACTTT.

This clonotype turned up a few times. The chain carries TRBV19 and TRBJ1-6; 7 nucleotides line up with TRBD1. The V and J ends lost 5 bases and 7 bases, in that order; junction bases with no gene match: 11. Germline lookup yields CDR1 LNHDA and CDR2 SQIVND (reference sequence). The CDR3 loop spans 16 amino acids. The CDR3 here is CASSPLQGQGNSPLHF. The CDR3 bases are TGTGCCAGTAGTCCACTACAGGGGCAAGGGAATTCACCCCTCCACTTT.

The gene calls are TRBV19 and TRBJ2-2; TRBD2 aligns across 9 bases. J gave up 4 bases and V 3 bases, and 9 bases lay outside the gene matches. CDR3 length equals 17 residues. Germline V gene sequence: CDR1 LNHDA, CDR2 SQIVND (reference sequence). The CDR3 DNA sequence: TGTGCCAGTAGTATTTTAGCGGGAGTAGGATCCACCGGGGAGCTGTTTTTT. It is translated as CASSILAGVGSTGELFF.

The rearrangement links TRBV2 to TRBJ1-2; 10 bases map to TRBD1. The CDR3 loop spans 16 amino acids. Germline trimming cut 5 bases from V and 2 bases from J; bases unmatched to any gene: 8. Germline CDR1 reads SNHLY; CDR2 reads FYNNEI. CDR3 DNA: TGTGCCAGCAGTAGGGACAGGGGTCAAACCAACTATGGCTACACCTTC. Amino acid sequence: CASSRDRGQTNYGYTF.

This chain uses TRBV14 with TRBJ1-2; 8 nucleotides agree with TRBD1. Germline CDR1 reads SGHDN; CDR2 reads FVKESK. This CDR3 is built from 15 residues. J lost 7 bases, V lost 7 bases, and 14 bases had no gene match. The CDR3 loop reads CASTPSTGVTGGYTF. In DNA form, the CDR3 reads TGTGCCAGCACTCCCTCGACAGGGGTAACCGGTGGCTACACCTTC.

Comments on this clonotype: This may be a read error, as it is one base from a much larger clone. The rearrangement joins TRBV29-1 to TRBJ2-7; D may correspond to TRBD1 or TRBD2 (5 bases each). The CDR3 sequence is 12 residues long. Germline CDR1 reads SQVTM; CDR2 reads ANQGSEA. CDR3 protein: CSANGDHYVQYF. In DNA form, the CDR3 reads TGCAGCGCCAACGGGGACCACTACGTGCAGTACTTC.

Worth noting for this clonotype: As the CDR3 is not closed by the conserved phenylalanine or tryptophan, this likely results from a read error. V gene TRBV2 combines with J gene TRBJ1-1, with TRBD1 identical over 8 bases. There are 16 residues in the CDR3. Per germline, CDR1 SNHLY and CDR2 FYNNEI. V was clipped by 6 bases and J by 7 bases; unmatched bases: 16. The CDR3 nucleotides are TGTGCCAGCAGCCGGACGACAGGGGTGGGATCGAATGAAGCTTTCTGT. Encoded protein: CASSRTTGVGSNEAFC.

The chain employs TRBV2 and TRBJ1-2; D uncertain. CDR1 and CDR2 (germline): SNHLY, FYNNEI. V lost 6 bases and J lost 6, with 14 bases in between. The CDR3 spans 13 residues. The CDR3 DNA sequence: TGTGCCAGCAGCTTCTTGTACGGGGATGGCTACACCTTC. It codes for CASSFLYGDGYTF.

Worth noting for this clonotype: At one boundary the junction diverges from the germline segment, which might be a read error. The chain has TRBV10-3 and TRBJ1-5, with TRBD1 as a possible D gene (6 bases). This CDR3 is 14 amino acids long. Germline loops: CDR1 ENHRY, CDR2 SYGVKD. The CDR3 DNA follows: TGTGCCAGCAGTTTGTTGGGGGGCCATCAGCCCCAGCATTTT. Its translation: CASSLLGGHQPQHF.

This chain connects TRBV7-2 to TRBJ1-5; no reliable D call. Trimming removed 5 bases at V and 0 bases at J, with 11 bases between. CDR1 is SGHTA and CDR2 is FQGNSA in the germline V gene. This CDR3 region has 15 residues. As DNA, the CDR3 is TGTGCCAGCAGCCAAGCAGGCTATAGCAATCAGCCCCAGCATTTT. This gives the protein CASSQAGYSNQPQHF.

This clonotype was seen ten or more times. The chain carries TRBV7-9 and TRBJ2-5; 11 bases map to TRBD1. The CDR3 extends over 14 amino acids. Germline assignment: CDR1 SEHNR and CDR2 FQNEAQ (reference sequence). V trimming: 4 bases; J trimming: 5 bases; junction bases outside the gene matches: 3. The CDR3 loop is CASSSGQGAETQYF. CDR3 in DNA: TGTGCCAGCAGCTCAGGACAGGGGGCTGAGACCCAGTACTTC.

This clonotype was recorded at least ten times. The CDR3 here is CASSIATGPQPQHF. The DNA for the CDR3 is TGTGCCAGTAGTATAGCTACAGGGCCTCAGCCCCAGCATTTT. The chain joins TRBV19 to TRBJ1-5; TRBD1 might be the D (6 bases). Trimming shortened V by 1 base and J by 6 bases, and 10 bases separated the two germline ends. The length of the CDR3 is 14 residues. Germline V gives CDR1 LNHDA, CDR2 SQIVND (reference sequence).

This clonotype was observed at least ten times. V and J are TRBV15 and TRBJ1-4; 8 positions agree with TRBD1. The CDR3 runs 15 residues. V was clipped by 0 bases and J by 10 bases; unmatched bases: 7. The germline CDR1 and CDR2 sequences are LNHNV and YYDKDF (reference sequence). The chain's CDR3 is CATSREGQGGGKLFF. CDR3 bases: TGTGCCACCAGCAGAGAAGGACAGGGTGGTGGAAAACTGTTTTTT.

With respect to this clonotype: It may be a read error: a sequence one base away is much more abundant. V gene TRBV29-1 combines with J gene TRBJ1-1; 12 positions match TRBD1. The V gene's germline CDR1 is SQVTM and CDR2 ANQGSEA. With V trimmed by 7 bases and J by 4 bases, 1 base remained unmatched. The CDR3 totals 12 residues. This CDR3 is CSGDRGLTEAFF. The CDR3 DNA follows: TGCAGCGGGGACAGGGGGCTCACTGAAGCTTTCTTT.

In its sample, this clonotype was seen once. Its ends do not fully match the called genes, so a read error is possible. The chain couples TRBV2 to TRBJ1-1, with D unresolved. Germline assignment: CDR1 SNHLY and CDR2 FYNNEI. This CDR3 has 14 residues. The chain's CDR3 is CASSFALMNTEASF. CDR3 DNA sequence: TGTGCCAGCAGCTTCGCCTTAATGAACACTGAAGCTTCCTTT.

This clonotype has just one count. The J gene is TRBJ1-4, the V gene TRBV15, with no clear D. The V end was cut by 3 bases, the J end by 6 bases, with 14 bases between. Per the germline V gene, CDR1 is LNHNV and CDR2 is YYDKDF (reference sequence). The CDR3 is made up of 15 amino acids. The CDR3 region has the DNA TGTGCCACCAGCAGCGAGACCCAAGCGTATGAAAAACTGTTTTTT. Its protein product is CATSSETQAYEKLFF. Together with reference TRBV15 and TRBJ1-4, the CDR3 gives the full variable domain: DAMVIQNPRYQVTQFGKPVTLSCSQTLNHNVMYWYQQKSSQAPKLLFHYYDKDFNNEADTPDNFQSRRPNTSFCFLDIRSPGLGDTAMYLCATSSETQAYEKLFFGSGTQLSVL.

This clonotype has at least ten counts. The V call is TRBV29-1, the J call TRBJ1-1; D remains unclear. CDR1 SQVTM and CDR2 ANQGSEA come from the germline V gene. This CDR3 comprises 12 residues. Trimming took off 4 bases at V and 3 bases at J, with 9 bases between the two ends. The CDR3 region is CSVVISDTEAFF. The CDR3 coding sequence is TGCAGCGTTGTAATCTCCGACACTGAAGCTTTCTTT.

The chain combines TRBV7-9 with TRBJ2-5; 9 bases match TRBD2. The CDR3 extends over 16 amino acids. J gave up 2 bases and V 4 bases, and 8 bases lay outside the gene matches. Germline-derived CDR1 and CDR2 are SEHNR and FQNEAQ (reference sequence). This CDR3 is CASSSVASGAQETQYF. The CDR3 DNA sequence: TGTGCCAGCAGCTCTGTGGCTAGCGGGGCACAAGAGACCCAGTACTTC.

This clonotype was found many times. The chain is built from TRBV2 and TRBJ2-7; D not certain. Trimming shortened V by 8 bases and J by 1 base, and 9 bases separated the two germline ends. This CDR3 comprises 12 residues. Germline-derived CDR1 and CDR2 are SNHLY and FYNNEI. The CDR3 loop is CASGWSSYEQYF. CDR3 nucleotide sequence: TGTGCCAGCGGGTGGAGTTCCTACGAGCAGTACTTC.

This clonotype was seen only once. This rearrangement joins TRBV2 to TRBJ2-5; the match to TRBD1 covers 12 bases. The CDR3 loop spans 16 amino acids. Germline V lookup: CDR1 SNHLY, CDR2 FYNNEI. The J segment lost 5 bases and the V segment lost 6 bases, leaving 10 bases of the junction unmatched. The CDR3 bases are TGTGCCAGCAGCGTTGACCAGGGACAGGGGGCTGAGACCCAGTACTTC. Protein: CASSVDQGQGAETQYF.

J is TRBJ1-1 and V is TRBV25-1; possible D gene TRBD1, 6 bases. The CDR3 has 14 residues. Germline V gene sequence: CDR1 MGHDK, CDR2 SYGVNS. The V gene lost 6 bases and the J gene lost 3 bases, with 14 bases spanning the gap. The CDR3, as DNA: TGTGCCAGCAGAGACGGGACATCGGACACTGAAGCTTTCTTT. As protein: CASRDGTSDTEAFF.

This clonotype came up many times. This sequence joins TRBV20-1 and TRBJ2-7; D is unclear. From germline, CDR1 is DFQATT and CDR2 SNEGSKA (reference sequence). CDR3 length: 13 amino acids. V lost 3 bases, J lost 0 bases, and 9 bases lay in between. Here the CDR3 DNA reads TGCAGTGCTAGTGATTACGGCTCCTACGAGCAGTACTTC. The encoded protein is CSASDYGSYEQYF.

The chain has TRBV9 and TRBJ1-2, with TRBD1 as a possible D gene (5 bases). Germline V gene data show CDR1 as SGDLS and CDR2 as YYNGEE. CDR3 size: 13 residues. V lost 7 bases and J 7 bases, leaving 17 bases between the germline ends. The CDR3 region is CASGGAGPGGYTF. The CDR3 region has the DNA TGTGCCAGCGGGGGTGCAGGCCCTGGTGGCTACACCTTC. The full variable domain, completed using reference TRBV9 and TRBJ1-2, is DSGVTQTPKHLITATGQRVTLRCSPRSGDLSVYWYQQSLDQGLQFLIQYYNGEERAKGNILERFSAQQFPDLHSELNLSSLELGDSALYFCASGGAGPGGYTFGSGTRLTVV.

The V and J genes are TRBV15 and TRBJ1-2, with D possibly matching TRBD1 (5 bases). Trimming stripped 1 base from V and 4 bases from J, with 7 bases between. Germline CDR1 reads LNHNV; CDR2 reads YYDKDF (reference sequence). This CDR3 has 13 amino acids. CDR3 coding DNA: TGTGCCACCAGCAGAGGGGACCGCTATGGCTACACCTTC. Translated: CATSRGDRYGYTF. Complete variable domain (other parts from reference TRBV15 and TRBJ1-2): DAMVIQNPRYQVTQFGKPVTLSCSQTLNHNVMYWYQQKSSQAPKLLFHYYDKDFNNEADTPDNFQSRRPNTSFCFLDIRSPGLGDTAMYLCATSRGDRYGYTFGSGTRLTVV.